The sequence of this T cell receptor (beta chain) was determined in a study of shared clonotypes between healthy human individuals (dated by TCRdb to 2020 to 2022). Regarding the complete study: A few men and a couple of women, aged 18 to 49 years, made up the cohort. The study deeply sequenced blood TCR repertoires of 5 or 6 healthy adults to estimate repertoire size and the extent of clonotype sharing between individuals. Libraries were prepared and TCR repertoires were sequenced by different laboratories using diverse techniques, in order to increase sequencing depth and limit assay-specific biases. Each donor's leukapheresis produced roughly between roughly 0.85 and 10 billion PBMCs.

CDR1 SGHTA and CDR2 FQGTGA are derived from the germline V gene. Taken from cysteine to phenylalanine, the CDR3 has 16 residues. Only the CDR3 part of the read is kept: 48 bases, read in frame from the first base. Trimming removed 0 bases from V and 4 bases from J, leaving 12 bases between the germline ends. The donors were healthy, HIV-negative adults who had no recently reported acute infections or vaccinations. Every donor was a Caucasian adult residing in Nashville, Tennessee, USA. For unsorted samples, 90 million or so PBMCs were counted and genomic DNA was extracted with the QIAamp DNA Blood Mini kit. Blood was obtained by leukapheresis, after which PBMCs were separated by Ficoll-Histopaque density gradient centrifugation and cryopreserved in liquid nitrogen vapor phase. As regards this clone: This clone's antigen is unknown. Per-nucleotide qualities are absent, and no much larger clonotype sits a single base away.

What the research found in general, with its limitations: Only blood was sampled, and tissue TCR repertoires likely differ from those in blood. Pairwise subsampling led to the expectation that sequencing depth would affect the degree of clonotype sharing among donors. The small number of donors limited the genetic and exposure-history diversity represented.

Using the deep immunoSEQ assay, multiplex PCR amplified TCR CDR3 regions from genomic DNA. Extracted genomic DNA from each cell subset was spread evenly across all wells of several immunoSEQ 96-well plates, with each plate serving as a replicate. For unsorted PBMC, each replicate PCR was loaded with about 300 ng genomic DNA, equivalent to approximately 33,000 T cell genomes. Ten immunoSEQ deep assay plates were used to sequence unsorted PBMC genomic DNA. The purified libraries were quantified using a Qubit 3.0 fluorometer, sized with a Bioanalyzer 2100, and then quantified again using the KAPA Library Quantification kit. Each immunoSEQ 96-well plate was sequenced on its own single-read 150-cycle Illumina NextSeq 550 flow cell. On the study's bioinformatics: Because the immunoSEQ output included only junctional sequences and no quality scores, the filtering could not be the same as the filtering used for full-length reads. To assign V/J genes and CDR3, sequences were annotated using PyIR, a Python wrapper for IgBLAST v1.9, with IMGT germline references. Any read was removed if the V/J assignment was weak (E-value above 1e-6), the CDR3 was missing, or the read contained stop codons, out-of-frame junctions, or ambiguous translated residues. A V3J clonotype was defined by an identical inferred V gene, J gene, and CDR3 amino acid sequence. Percentage overlap between repertoires was computed as shared unique clonotypes divided by the size of the smaller repertoire. Repertoire richness was assessed with RTK rarefaction, the Chao1 estimator, and Recon v2.1 estimates of unobserved clonotypes. Sourced from immuneACCESS, this table was stored by TCRdb with only in-frame sequences that have V and J called. A share of the clones is absent; for the studies checked, an unresolved V gene accounts for under half, and the remainder has no known explanation. That table supplies the V and J calls and clone size; D and trimming were determined from the DNA. Counted in this sample were about 500,000 clones; more than 70% of them appeared once. Jointly, the top ten make up 9.5% to 15% of the sample.

Sequences were obtained from PBMCs. The origin of this receptor is a woman in her forties in good health. Some clones in this sample may be carry-over from other donors' samples. The rearrangement joined TRBV7-3 to TRBJ2-2; perhaps TRBD2 is the D gene, with 6 bases matching. CDR3 reads: CASSLTSGTLTGELFF. The DNA is TGTGCCAGCAGCTTAACCTCCGGGACTCTCACCGGGGAGCTGTTTTTT.